The 18 T cell receptor beta chains given below trace back to one sample, sequenced in a study of breast tumors, draining lymph nodes, adjacent tissues (dated by TCRdb to 2015 to 2016). Library construction relied on multiplex PCR. Sequencing used an Illumina HiSeq 2000. TCRdb trimmed public reads at Q25 via fastp, called clones via MiXCR and kept in-frame beta chains. Here each entry gathers all rows of one CDR3 protein and keeps the most common genes and DNA. Within this sample are approximately 300,000 distinct CDR3 sequences, with more than 30% of them counted one time only. The top ten constitute 1.1% of the sample. Lymph node samples were obtained from the axillary draining lymph nodes of breast cancer patients. The sequenced material came from axillary lymph node tissue. The receptors derive from a female donor with breast cancer. Some clones in this sample may be carry-over from other donors' samples.

The chain couples TRBV29-1 to TRBJ2-7, with D possibly called TRBD1 or TRBD2 (5 bases each). The germline CDR1 and CDR2 sequences are SQVTM and ANQGSEA. V was shortened by 5 bases and J by 6 bases, with 14 bases between the two germline ends. The CDR3 loop spans 12 amino acids. Written as DNA, the CDR3 is TGCAGCGTTAAAACCGGGGCGGGCGAGCAGTACTTC. Encoded protein: CSVKTGAGEQYF.

As to this clonotype: Possible read error: a much larger clone is one base away. This chain connects TRBV5-4 to TRBJ2-2; D is uncertain. Germline lookup yields CDR1 SGHNT and CDR2 YYREEE (reference sequence). This CDR3 has 15 amino acids. CDR3 protein: CAGSLDPGRTGELFF. DNA for the CDR3: TGTGCCGGCAGCTTGGACCCTGGCCGGACCGGGGAGCTGTTTTTT. Filled out from reference TRBV5-4 and TRBJ2-2, the complete variable domain reads ETGVTQSPTHLIKTRGQQVTLRCSSQSGHNTVSWYQQALGQGPQFIFQYYREEENGRGNFPPRFSGLQFPNYSSELNVNALELDDSALYLCAGSLDPGRTGELFFGEGSRLTVL.

This sequence joins TRBV19 and TRBJ1-1; weak D call: TRBD1 (5 bases). CDR3 length equals 13 residues. V dropped 5 bases and J dropped 10 bases, with 17 bases sitting between them. Looked up from germline, CDR1 is LNHDA and CDR2 is SQIVND (reference sequence). The CDR3 reads CASSSGLLGRAFF. The CDR3 coding sequence is TGTGCCAGTAGTTCGGGACTTCTCGGCAGAGCTTTCTTT.

This clonotype was picked up a small number of times. This could be a read error, since a much larger clone is one nucleotide away. This chain connects TRBV20-1 to TRBJ1-2; D perhaps matches TRBD1 (6 bases). Germline V gene lookup returns CDR1 DFQATT and CDR2 SNEGSKA (reference sequence). The CDR3 totals 12 residues. CDR3 nucleotide sequence: TGCAGTGCTATATGGGGGCGCGGAGGCTCCACCTTC. This encodes CSAIWGRGGSTF.

There are many counts of this clonotype. The J gene is TRBJ2-5, the V gene TRBV11-3; 8 bases fit TRBD1. Germline V lookup: CDR1 SGHNT, CDR2 YENEEA. Trimming took 2 bases from V and 2 from J; bases not matched to a gene: 4. The CDR3 extends over 15 amino acids. In DNA form, the CDR3 reads TGTGCCAGCAGCTTAAGCGGACAGGGACAAGAGACCCAGTACTTC. It encodes CASSLSGQGQETQYF.

Worth noting for this clonotype: The germline gene is not matched at one end of the junction; a read error may be the cause. V gene TRBV4-1 combines with J gene TRBJ2-5, with 8 positions matching TRBD2. This CDR3 has 16 residues. Germline CDR1 is MGHRA and CDR2 is YSYEKL. CDR3 DNA: TGCGCCAGCAGCGTTTTGCTAGCGGGCCCACAAGGGACCCAGTGCTTC. The encoded protein is CASSVLLAGPQGTQCF.

This clonotype was seen only a few times. V and J are TRBV30 and TRBJ1-2, with D possibly being TRBD1 (5 bases). V was cut by 3 bases and J by 4 bases, with 12 bases left in between. Germline CDR1 reads GTSNPN; CDR2 reads SVGIG (reference sequence). The CDR3 sequence is 13 residues long. DNA of the CDR3: TGTGCCTGGAGCCCTGGGGGGTTCTATGGCTACACCTTC. Amino acid sequence: CAWSPGGFYGYTF. The full variable domain, its missing parts supplied by reference TRBV30 and TRBJ1-2, is SQTIHQWPATLVQPVGSPLSLECTVEGTSNPNLYWYRQAAGRGLQLLFYSVGIGQISSEVPQNLSASRPQDRQFILSSKKLLLSDSGFYLCAWSPGGFYGYTFGSGTRLTVV.

In its sample, this clonotype was seen many times. V is TRBV20-1 and J is TRBJ1-2; D may be TRBD1 (5 bases). Between the trimmed V and J ends, which lost 0 bases and 4 bases, there was a span of 9 bases. Germline V CDR1 and CDR2: DFQATT, SNEGSKA (reference sequence). The CDR3 extends over 13 amino acids. This chain's CDR3 is CSAREAGGYGYTF. The CDR3 bases are TGCAGTGCTAGAGAGGCTGGGGGCTATGGCTACACCTTC.

This clonotype was counted many times. This chain uses TRBV6-5 with TRBJ2-1; a possible D gene is TRBD2 (5 bases). With 6 bases removed from V and 11 bases from J, the gap between germline ends came to 11 bases. This CDR3 is built from 11 residues. Germline V lookup: CDR1 MNHEY, CDR2 SVGAGI. The CDR3, as DNA: TGTGCCAGCAGATCCGGGATTAAGCAGTTCTTC. Its translation: CASRSGIKQFF.

Concerning this clonotype: Since a much larger clone is just one base distant, this may be a read error. The chain uses TRBV5-1 and TRBJ2-1; D call uncertain. This CDR3 contains 13 residues. Trimming took 1 base from V and 11 from J, leaving 13 bases between them. Germline V gene sequence: CDR1 SGHRS, CDR2 YFSETQ. CDR3 loop: CASSLTQDYKQFF. CDR3 nucleotides: TGCGCCAGCAGCTTGACGCAGGATTATAAGCAGTTCTTC.

Details on this clonotype: No conserved phenylalanine or tryptophan is present at the end of the CDR3, so a read error is the likely explanation. V is TRBV5-1 and J is TRBJ2-5; perhaps TRBD1 as D (5 bases). The length of the CDR3 is 13 residues. The germline V gene has CDR1 SGHRS and CDR2 YFSETQ. CDR3: CPSSFQGSQTQYL. CDR3 nucleotides: TGCCCCAGCAGCTTCCAGGGAAGTCAGACCCAGTACCTC.

This clonotype has a count of ten or more. The J gene is TRBJ2-3, the V gene TRBV7-8; the match to TRBD1 covers 10 bases. Germline V gene data show CDR1 as SGHVS and CDR2 as FQNEAQ. This CDR3 contains 15 residues. With 7 bases clipped from V and 1 base from J, the junction kept 5 bases outside the gene matches. The CDR3 nucleotides are TGTGCCAGCACCCCCGGACAGGGGGGCACAGATACGCAGTATTTT. Translation: CASTPGQGGTDTQYF.

This chain links TRBV6-1 with TRBJ1-5; 7 bases fit TRBD1. The CDR3 loop spans 17 amino acids. CDR1 and CDR2 from the germline V gene are MNHNS and SASEGT. The ends lost 7 bases at V and 0 bases at J; junction bases unmatched: 12. The CDR3 is CASNGPGQINSNQPQHF. CDR3 DNA: TGTGCCAGCAACGGTCCGGGACAGATTAATAGCAATCAGCCCCAGCATTTT.

Worth noting for this clonotype: With a much larger clone just one base away, this may be a read error. The J gene is TRBJ2-6, the V gene TRBV14; possible D gene TRBD1, 5 bases. The CDR3 covers 16 residues. Germline values: CDR1 SGHDN, CDR2 FVKESK. Here the CDR3 reads CASSQDRPSGANALTF. Here the CDR3 DNA reads TGTGCCAGCAGCCAAGATAGGCCTTCTGGGGCCAACGCCCTGACTTTC.

The chain has TRBV11-3 and TRBJ1-5; D is unclear. Germline assignment: CDR1 SGHNT and CDR2 YENEEA. The CDR3 contains 17 residues. Trimming stripped 8 bases from V and 2 bases from J, with 22 bases between. CDR3 sequence: CASVTWTWPRGNQPQHF. The CDR3 DNA is TGTGCCAGCGTAACTTGGACTTGGCCCCGGGGCAATCAGCCCCAGCATTTT. Variable domain in full (rest from reference TRBV11-3 and TRBJ1-5): EAGVVQSPRYKIIEKKQPVAFWCNPISGHNTLYWYLQNLGQGPELLIRYENEEAVDDSQLPKDRFSAERLKGVDSTLKIQPAELGDSAVYLCASVTWTWPRGNQPQHFGDGTRLSIL.

This clonotype was counted ten times or more. V is TRBV7-9 and J is TRBJ2-7; 9 bases line up with TRBD1. V shed 5 bases, J shed 5 bases, and the junction held 13 bases outside the gene matches. The V gene's germline CDR1 is SEHNR and CDR2 FQNEAQ (reference sequence). This CDR3 comprises 16 residues. In nucleotides, the CDR3 is TGTGCCAGCAGCCCAAGTGGTGGACAGGGGTTCGACGAGCAGTACTTC. It codes for CASSPSGGQGFDEQYF. Full variable domain (outside the CDR3, taken from reference TRBV7-9 and TRBJ2-7): DTGVSQNPRHKITKRGQNVTFRCDPISEHNRLYWYRQTLGQGPEFLTYFQNEAQLEKSRLLSDRFSAERPKGSFSTLEIQRTEQGDSAMYLCASSPSGGQGFDEQYFGPGTRLTVT.

This chain joins TRBV10-3 and TRBJ1-4; the match to TRBD1 covers 7 bases. Germline-derived CDR1 and CDR2 are ENHRY and SYGVKD. V dropped 3 bases and J dropped 7; count of bases not matched to a gene: 2. CDR3 length: 13 amino acids. This CDR3 is CAISDRGGEKLFF. Here the CDR3 DNA reads TGTGCCATCAGTGACAGGGGGGGTGAAAAACTGTTTTTT.

As concerns this clonotype: Given a much more abundant clone one base away, this may be a read error. The chain has TRBV11-2 and TRBJ2-1; D not resolved. Per the germline V gene, CDR1 is SGHAT and CDR2 is FQNNGV. V lost 0 bases and J 10 bases, leaving 13 bases between the germline ends. There are 14 residues in the CDR3. DNA of the CDR3: TGTGCCAGCAGCTTAGACGGCTTTTTCTACGAGCAGTTCTTC. Translation: CASSLDGFFYEQFF.